Here is one T cell receptor (beta chain) with its context. What it binds is unknown. TCRdb independently ran MiXCR on the 5' RACE reads; one entry per CDR3 protein. Found here are hundreds of thousands of distinct CDR3 sequences, 25% to 30% of them singletons; the top ten hold approximately 6.6%. The data derive from a study of CD8 T cells in ankylosing spondylitis. Broader study findings: Disease-linked clones had a CD8+ phenotype and relatively low frequency in peripheral blood. Characteristic, it appeared, of ankylosing spondylitis blood was a TCR beta motif of eight or nine highly homologous variants.

There are 14 residues in the CDR3. Germline CDR1 and CDR2: SEHNR and FQNEAQ (reference sequence). V shed 4 bases and J 4 bases; nucleotides not matched to a gene: 5. The sample consisted of blood, either unsorted or a sorted T cell fraction (not recorded which). The chain links TRBV7-9 to TRBJ2-7; TRBD1 matches 9 bases. This receptor was identified in a male donor with ankylosing spondylitis or in good health (not recorded which). In nucleotides, the CDR3 is TGTGCCAGCAGCTCGGGACAGGGAGATTACGAGCAGTACTTC. This sequence encodes CASSSGQGDYEQYF.